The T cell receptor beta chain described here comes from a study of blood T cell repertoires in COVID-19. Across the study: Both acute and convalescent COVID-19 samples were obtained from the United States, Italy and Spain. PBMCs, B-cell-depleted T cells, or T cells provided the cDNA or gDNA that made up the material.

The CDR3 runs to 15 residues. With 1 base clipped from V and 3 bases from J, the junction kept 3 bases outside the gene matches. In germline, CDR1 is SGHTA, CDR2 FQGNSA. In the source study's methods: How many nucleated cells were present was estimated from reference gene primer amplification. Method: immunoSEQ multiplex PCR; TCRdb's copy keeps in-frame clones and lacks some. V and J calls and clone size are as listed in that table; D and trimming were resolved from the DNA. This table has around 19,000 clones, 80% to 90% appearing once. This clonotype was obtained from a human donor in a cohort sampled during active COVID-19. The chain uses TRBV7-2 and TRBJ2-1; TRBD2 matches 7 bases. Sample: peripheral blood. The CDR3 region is CASSLVGGSYNEQFF. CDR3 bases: TGTGCCAGCAGCTTAGTGGGCGGGAGCTACAATGAGCAGTTCTTC.